The 20 T cell receptor beta chains in this list originate from one sample, sequenced in a study of shared clonotypes between healthy human individuals. TCRdb keeps only in-frame clones here, not all; method: immunoSEQ multiplex PCR. The top ten clones hold approximately 0.4% of a sample with roughly 2.2 million clones, approximately 95% of them seen once. Sequencing was carried out using naive CD4+ T cells from PBMCs. The subset here: CD45RA+ positively selected. All receptors come from a man younger than 35 in good health. Some clones in this sample may be carry-over from other donors' samples.

The rearrangement links TRBV5-1 to TRBJ2-7; 7 bases match TRBD1. Germline values: CDR1 SGHRS, CDR2 YFSETQ. V shed 5 bases, J shed 2 bases, and the junction held 10 bases outside the gene matches. The CDR3 contains 15 residues. The CDR3 DNA sequence: TGCGCCAGCAGGTTTACAGGGGACCCTCCCTACGAGCAGTACTTC. Encoded protein: CASRFTGDPPYEQYF.

The rearrangement joins TRBV5-6 to TRBJ2-7; tentatively, D is TRBD1 or TRBD2 (5 bases each). The CDR3 contains 16 residues. V lost 2 bases to trimming and J lost 3 bases, with 18 bases between them. Germline values: CDR1 SGHDT, CDR2 YYEEEE. This chain's CDR3 is CASSLRLRDRVYEQYF. The CDR3 DNA reads as TGTGCCAGCAGCTTAAGGTTGAGGGACCGCGTCTACGAGCAGTACTTC.

The chain links TRBV6-6 to TRBJ2-1, with 9 bases identical to TRBD2. The CDR3 is 15 amino acids. The germline gives CDR1 MNHNY, CDR2 SVGAGI (reference sequence). V lost 6 bases, J lost 5 bases, and 8 bases stayed unmatched. The CDR3 DNA reads TGTGCCAGCAGGCCGGGACTAGCACGAAACAATGAGCAGTTCTTC. This translates into CASRPGLARNNEQFF.

The chain employs TRBV9 and TRBJ1-1; D gene unclear. The ends were cut back, 4 bases at V and 1 base at J, with 14 bases in the middle. Germline CDR1 and CDR2: SGDLS and YYNGEE. The CDR3 extends over 15 amino acids. As DNA, the CDR3 is TGTGCCAGCAGCCCTCAAGGATTCGGGAACACTGAAGCTTTCTTT. This codes for CASSPQGFGNTEAFF.

The gene calls are TRBV4-2 and TRBJ2-7, with TRBD2 matching over 14 bases. The germline V gene has CDR1 LGHNA and CDR2 YNFKEQ. The CDR3 totals 17 residues. Trimming removed 2 bases from V and 6 bases from J; junction bases left unmatched: 9. CDR3 loop: CASSQQGLAGDPFEQYF. The CDR3 DNA reads TGTGCCAGCAGCCAACAGGGACTAGCGGGAGATCCCTTCGAGCAGTACTTC.

The sample holds a few counts of this clone. The chain has TRBV11-2 and TRBJ2-5; weak D call: TRBD2 (6 bases). This CDR3 region has 15 residues. Looked up from germline, CDR1 is SGHAT and CDR2 is FQNNGV. Trimming took off 0 bases at V and 7 bases at J, with 15 bases between the two ends. CDR3 sequence (DNA): TGTGCCAGCAGCTTAGAAGGAGGCGGGACGGGGACCCAGTACTTC. Protein: CASSLEGGGTGTQYF.

The CDR3 sequence is CASSLGRTSASYEQYF. The CDR3 DNA sequence: TGTGCCAGCAGCTTAGGCCGGACTAGCGCCTCCTACGAGCAGTACTTC. This chain joins TRBV7-9 and TRBJ2-7, with 9 bases fitting TRBD2. The germline gives CDR1 SEHNR, CDR2 FQNEAQ (reference sequence). Unmatched junction bases numbered 4, after V lost 1 base and J lost 0 bases. This CDR3 is 16 amino acids long. Together with reference TRBV7-9 and TRBJ2-7, the CDR3 gives the full variable domain: DTGVSQNPRHKITKRGQNVTFRCDPISEHNRLYWYRQTLGQGPEFLTYFQNEAQLEKSRLLSDRFSAERPKGSFSTLEIQRTEQGDSAMYLCASSLGRTSASYEQYFGPGTRLTVT.

A note on this clone: This same CDR3 is encoded by further DNA sequences in the sample. The V call is TRBV5-1, the J call TRBJ2-5; D is ambiguous. Trimming shortened V by 0 bases and J by 2 bases, and 5 bases separated the two germline ends. The CDR3 is 13 residues long. Looked up from germline, CDR1 is SGHRS and CDR2 is YFSETQ. The CDR3 protein is CASSLGTQETQYF. DNA for the CDR3: TGCGCCAGCAGCTTGGGGACGCAAGAGACCCAGTACTTC.

This clone was detected a few times. Other DNA sequences in this sample translate to the same CDR3. The chain has TRBV28 and TRBJ1-2, with a weak D call TRBD1 (5 bases). The CDR3 is 13 amino acids. V was pared by 2 bases and J by 4 bases, with 8 bases between. The germline V gene has CDR1 MDHEN and CDR2 SYDVKM. The chain's CDR3 is CASSLGRGYGYTF. As DNA, the CDR3 is TGTGCCAGCAGTTTAGGGAGGGGCTATGGCTACACCTTC.

The chain has TRBV11-2 and TRBJ2-5; maybe TRBD1 (6 bases). The CDR3 has 14 amino acids. The V end lost 5 bases, the J end lost 4 bases, and 14 bases lay between the germline ends. Germline CDR1 and CDR2: SGHAT and FQNNGV. The CDR3 spells CASSHIRGLETQYF. The CDR3 region has the DNA TGTGCCAGCAGCCACATCAGGGGTTTAGAGACCCAGTACTTC.

A note on this clone: As the CDR3 is not closed by the conserved phenylalanine or tryptophan, this likely results from a read error. No DNA is shown, since the ends of the CDR3 on it are uncertain; the CDR3 is the one TCRdb lists. This rearrangement joins TRBV15 to TRBJ2-7; TRBD1 was called by the table and not checked on the DNA. Germline values: CDR1 LNHNV, CDR2 YYDKDF (reference sequence). The CDR3 numbers 12 amino acids, ends counted. The CDR3: CATSSWEGTPIT.

The V and J genes are TRBV28 and TRBJ2-3, with 9 bases identical to TRBD2. The CDR3 is 17 residues long. CDR1 and CDR2 from the germline V gene are MDHEN and SYDVKM. With V trimmed by 4 bases and J by 0 bases, 8 bases remained unmatched. The CDR3 spells CASSSTRLAESTDTQYF. Here the CDR3 DNA reads TGTGCCAGCAGTTCCACCCGACTAGCGGAAAGCACAGATACGCAGTATTTT.

In the case of this clone: Other DNA sequences from this sample encode an identical CDR3 as well. The chain uses TRBV9 and TRBJ2-1; D possibly corresponds to TRBD1 (6 bases). The CDR3 runs to 14 residues. V lost 0 bases, J lost 2 bases, and 6 bases lay in between. The germline V gene encodes CDR1 SGDLS and CDR2 YYNGEE. The CDR3 reads CASSVAGAYNEQFF. CDR3 DNA sequence: TGTGCCAGCAGCGTAGCAGGGGCCTACAATGAGCAGTTCTTC.

This rearrangement joins TRBV5-1 to TRBJ2-1, with TRBD2 matching 9 bases. From germline, CDR1 is SGHRS and CDR2 YFSETQ. This CDR3 contains 15 residues. V shed 5 bases and J 8 bases; nucleotides not matched to a gene: 11. The chain's CDR3 is CASRIGSSGNYEQFF. CDR3 bases: TGCGCCAGCAGAATAGGGTCTAGCGGGAACTATGAGCAGTTCTTC.

The V call is TRBV28, the J call TRBJ2-7; 12 bases map to TRBD1. The V gene end was trimmed by 3 bases and the J gene end by 6 bases; junction bases not matched to a gene: 3. Germline V gives CDR1 MDHEN, CDR2 SYDVKM. The CDR3 totals 14 residues. CDR3: CASSLWDRGREQYF. The CDR3 nucleotides read TGTGCCAGCAGTTTGTGGGACAGGGGGCGCGAGCAGTACTTC.

V is TRBV10-3 and J is TRBJ2-5, with 8 nucleotides matching TRBD1. The assigned J gene may be wrong: the sequence end matches TRBJ2-7 better. This CDR3 comprises 14 residues. Germline CDR1 and CDR2: ENHRY and SYGVKD. This chain's CDR3 is CAISSTGAIYEQYF. The CDR3 region has the DNA TGTGCCATCAGTTCGACAGGGGCCATCTACGAGCAGTACTTC.

The chain employs TRBV28 and TRBJ2-5; D call uncertain. CDR3 length equals 14 residues. Looked up from germline, CDR1 is MDHEN and CDR2 is SYDVKM. The V end was cut by 3 bases, the J end by 4 bases, with 12 bases between. The CDR3 DNA is TGTGCCAGCAGTTTGGCCGGGCCTTTAGAGACCCAGTACTTC. As protein: CASSLAGPLETQYF.

This clone appeared a single time. Here the CDR3 DNA reads TGTGCCAGCAGCGGGGTTGGCGGGAGAAGGAATGAGCAGTTCTTC. It yields the protein CASSGVGGRRNEQFF. The chain employs TRBV4-2 and TRBJ2-1; 7 bases agree with TRBD2. The CDR3 contains 15 residues. Germline V gene data show CDR1 as LGHNA and CDR2 as YNFKEQ. The J segment lost 7 bases and the V segment lost 5 bases, leaving 11 bases of the junction unmatched.

The rearrangement uses TRBV28 and TRBJ2-1; 8 bases are a match to TRBD2. V lost 4 bases and J lost 10; bases outside the gene matches: 6. The germline CDR1 and CDR2 sequences are MDHEN and SYDVKM. This CDR3 contains 13 residues. CDR3 nucleotides: TGTGCCAGCAGTTCCCCTGTAGCGGGAGAGCAGTTCTTC. Translated, it gives CASSSPVAGEQFF.

This clone was detected a few times. The gene calls are TRBV18 and TRBJ2-5; TRBD1 matches at 7 bases. V shed 4 bases and J 3 bases; nucleotides not matched to a gene: 8. The germline V gene has CDR1 KGHSH and CDR2 LQKENI. CDR3 length: 15 amino acids. CDR3 bases: TGTGCCAGCTCACTCCTCCCGGGACAGAAAGAGACCCAGTACTTC. This translates into CASSLLPGQKETQYF.